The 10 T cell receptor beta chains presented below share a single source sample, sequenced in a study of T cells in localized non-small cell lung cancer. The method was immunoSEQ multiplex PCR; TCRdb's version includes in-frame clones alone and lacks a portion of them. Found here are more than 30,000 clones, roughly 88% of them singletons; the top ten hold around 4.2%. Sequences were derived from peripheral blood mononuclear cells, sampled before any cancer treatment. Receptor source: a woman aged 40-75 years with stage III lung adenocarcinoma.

The chain's CDR3 is CAWGDREDQPQHF. The CDR3 DNA reads TGTGCCTGGGGGGACAGGGAGGATCAGCCCCAGCATTTT. The chain uses TRBV30 and TRBJ1-5; 9 positions agree with TRBD1. Looked up from germline, CDR1 is GTSNPN and CDR2 is SVGIG (reference sequence). After removal of 5 bases from V and 5 bases from J, the junction contained 4 bases not matched to a gene. The CDR3 is 13 amino acids. The full variable domain, its missing parts supplied by reference TRBV30 and TRBJ1-5, is SQTIHQWPATLVQPVGSPLSLECTVEGTSNPNLYWYRQAAGRGLQLLFYSVGIGQISSEVPQNLSASRPQDRQFILSSKKLLLSDSGFYLCAWGDREDQPQHFGDGTRLSIL.

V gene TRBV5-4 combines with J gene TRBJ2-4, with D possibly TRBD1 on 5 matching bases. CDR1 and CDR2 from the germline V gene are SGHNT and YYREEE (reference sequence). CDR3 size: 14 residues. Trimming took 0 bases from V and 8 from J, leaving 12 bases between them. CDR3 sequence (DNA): TGTGCCAGCAGCTTGGCCAAGGGGTCGGACATTCAGTACTTC. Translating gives CASSLAKGSDIQYF.

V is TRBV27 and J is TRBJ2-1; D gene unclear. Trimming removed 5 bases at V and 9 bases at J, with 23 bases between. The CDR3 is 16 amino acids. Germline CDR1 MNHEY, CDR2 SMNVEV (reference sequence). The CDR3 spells CASSQIAEQISVEQFF. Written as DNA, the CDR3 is TGTGCCAGCAGTCAAATCGCAGAGCAGATAAGCGTTGAGCAGTTCTTC.

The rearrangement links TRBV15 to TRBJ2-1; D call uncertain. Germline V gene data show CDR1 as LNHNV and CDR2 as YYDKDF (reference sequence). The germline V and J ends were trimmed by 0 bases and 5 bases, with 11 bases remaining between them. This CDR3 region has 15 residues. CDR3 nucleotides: TGTGCCACCAGCAGAGATAACGCAGCCAACAATGAGCAGTTCTTC. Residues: CATSRDNAANNEQFF.

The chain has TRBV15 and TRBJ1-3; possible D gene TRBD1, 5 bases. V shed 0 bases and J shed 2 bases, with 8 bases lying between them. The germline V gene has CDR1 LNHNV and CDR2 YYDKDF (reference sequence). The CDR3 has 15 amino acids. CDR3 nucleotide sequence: TGTGCCACCAGCAGAGATCGGGGGGCTGGAAACACCATATATTTT. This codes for CATSRDRGAGNTIYF.

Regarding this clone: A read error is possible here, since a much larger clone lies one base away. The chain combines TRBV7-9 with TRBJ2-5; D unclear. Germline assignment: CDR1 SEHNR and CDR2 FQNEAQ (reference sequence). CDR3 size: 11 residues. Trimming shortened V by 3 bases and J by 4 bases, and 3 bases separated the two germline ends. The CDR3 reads CASSFRETQYF. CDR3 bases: TGTGCCAGCAGCTTCCGAGAGACCCAGTACTTC.

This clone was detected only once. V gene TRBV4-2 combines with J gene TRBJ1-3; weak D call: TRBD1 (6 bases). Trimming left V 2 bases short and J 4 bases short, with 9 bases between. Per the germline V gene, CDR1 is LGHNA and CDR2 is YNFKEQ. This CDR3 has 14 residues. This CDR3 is CASSQQGSGNTIYF. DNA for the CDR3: TGTGCCAGCAGCCAACAGGGGTCAGGAAACACCATATATTTT.

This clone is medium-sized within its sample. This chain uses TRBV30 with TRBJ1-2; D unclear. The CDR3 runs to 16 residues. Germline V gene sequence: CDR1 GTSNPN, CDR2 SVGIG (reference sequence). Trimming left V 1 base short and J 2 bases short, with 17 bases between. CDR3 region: CAWSDEEESPNYGYTF. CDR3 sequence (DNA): TGTGCCTGGAGTGATGAAGAGGAATCCCCGAACTATGGCTACACCTTC.

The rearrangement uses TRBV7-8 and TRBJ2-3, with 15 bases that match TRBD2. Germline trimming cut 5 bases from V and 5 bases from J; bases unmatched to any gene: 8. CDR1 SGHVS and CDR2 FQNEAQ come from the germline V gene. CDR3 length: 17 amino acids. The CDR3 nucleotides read TGTGCCAGCAGCCTCGGACTAGCGGGGGGGTTCGGAGATACGCAGTATTTT. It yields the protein CASSLGLAGGFGDTQYF. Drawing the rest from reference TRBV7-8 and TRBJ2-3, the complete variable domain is GAGVSQSPRYKVAKRGQDVALRCDPISGHVSLFWYQQALGQGPEFLTYFQNEAQLDKSGLPSDRFFAERPEGSVSTLKIQRTQQEDSAVYLCASSLGLAGGFGDTQYFGPGTRLTVL.

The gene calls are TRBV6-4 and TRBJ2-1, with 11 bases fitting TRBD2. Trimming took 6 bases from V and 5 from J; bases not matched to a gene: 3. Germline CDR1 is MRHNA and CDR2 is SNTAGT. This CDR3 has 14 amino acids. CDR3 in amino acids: CASRHSGGDNEQFF. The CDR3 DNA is TGTGCCAGCAGGCATAGCGGGGGGGACAATGAGCAGTTCTTC.